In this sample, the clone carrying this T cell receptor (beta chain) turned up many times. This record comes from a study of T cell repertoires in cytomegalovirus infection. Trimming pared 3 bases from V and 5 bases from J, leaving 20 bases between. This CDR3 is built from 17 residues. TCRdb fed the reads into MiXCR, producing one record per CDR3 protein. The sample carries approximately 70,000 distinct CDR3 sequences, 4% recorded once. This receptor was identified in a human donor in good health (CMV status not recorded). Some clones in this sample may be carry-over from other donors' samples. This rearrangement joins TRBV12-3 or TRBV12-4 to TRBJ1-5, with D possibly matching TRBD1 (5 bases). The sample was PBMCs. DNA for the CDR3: TGTGCCAGCAGTTTTTTACAGGTCGAGTTTGGGCATCAGCCCCAGCATTTT. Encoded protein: CASSFLQVEFGHQPQHF.